The rows below give T cell receptor beta chains drawn from one sample of a study of molecular identifiers for immune sequencing clone quantification. One entry per CDR3 protein results from TCRdb running MiXCR on the PCR reads. Among about 510,000 distinct CDR3 sequences listed, roughly 23% were seen once. Sequencing was carried out using naive CD8+ T cells from blood, with Jurkat cell RNA spiked in. The receptors shown here come from a human donor in good health. Some libraries in this study had Jurkat cell RNA spiked in. The CDR3 runs from the conserved cysteine through the conserved F or W. D genes are given only for firm matches. Rows may omit the clone size; those that give it use once, few, many or a size class.

clone size	V gene	J gene	D gene	CDR3 protein	CDR3 DNA
.	TRBV6-2/TRBV6-3	TRBJ1-1	.	CAARHGGSEAFF	TGTGCCGCCAGACATGGGGGCTCTGAAGCTTTCTTT
few	TRBV4-3	TRBJ2-7	.	CASSQDLQGAYEQYF	TGCGCCAGCAGCCAAGATCTACAGGGCGCCTACGAGCAGTACTTC
.	TRBV6-1	TRBJ2-1	.	CASSGLFQRYNEQFF	TGTGCCAGCAGTGGGCTATTCCAGAGGTACAATGAGCAGTTCTTC
many	TRBV6-2/TRBV6-3	TRBJ1-1	.	CASSYSGQTEAFF	TGTGCCAGCAGTTACTCCGGACAGACTGAAGCTTTCTTT
.	TRBV2	TRBJ2-3	TRBD2	CASSGRGGSTDTQYF	TGTGCCAGCAGTGGTCGGGGGGGGAGCACAGATACGCAGTATTTT
many	TRBV12-3/TRBV12-4	TRBJ2-3	.	CASNGGVSTDTQYF	TGTGCCAGCAACGGGGGCGTGAGCACAGATACGCAGTATTTT
few	TRBV6-5	TRBJ2-1	.	CASSYVQGGNEQFF	TGTGCCAGCAGTTACGTACAGGGGGGGAATGAGCAGTTCTTC
.	TRBV7-9	TRBJ1-3	TRBD1	CASSTPGTGAQNTIYF	TGTGCCAGCAGCACTCCCGGGACAGGGGCCCAAAACACCATATATTTT
.	TRBV6-2/TRBV6-3	TRBJ1-5	.	CASSSSLVSNQPQHF	TGTGCCAGCAGCTCATCTTTAGTGAGCAATCAGCCCCAGCATTTT
few	TRBV27	TRBJ1-1	TRBD1	CASRTFSGGATNTEAFF	TGTGCCAGCAGAACCTTTTCAGGGGGCGCTACGAACACTGAAGCTTTCTTT
many	TRBV6-5	TRBJ2-3	TRBD1	CASSYSGQGSDTQYF	TGTGCCAGCAGTTACTCTGGACAGGGCTCAGATACGCAGTATTTT
many	TRBV27	TRBJ2-3	TRBD2	CASSLSQRGYTDTQYF	TGTGCCAGCAGTTTATCGCAGCGGGGCTACACAGATACGCAGTATTTT
.	TRBV19	TRBJ2-3	TRBD2	CASNSLAGLPDTQYF	TGTGCCAGTAATAGTCTAGCGGGGCTGCCGGATACGCAGTATTTT
many	TRBV7-9	TRBJ2-1	.	CASSLIQVSYNEQFF	TGTGCCAGCAGCCTAATTCAGGTTTCCTACAATGAGCAGTTCTTC
.	TRBV6-6	TRBJ1-1	.	CASSRGSYLAEAFF	TGTGCCAGCAGCCGGGGATCCTATCTCGCTGAAGCTTTCTTT
many	TRBV4-1	TRBJ2-4	TRBD1	CASSQVGQGLGIQYF	TGCGCCAGCAGCCAAGTTGGACAGGGGCTGGGCATTCAGTACTTC
.	TRBV27	TRBJ2-1	.	CASSDISFNEQFF	TGTGCCAGCAGTGACATATCTTTCAATGAGCAGTTCTTC
many	TRBV29-1	TRBJ2-6	.	CSVEGTNSSGANVLTF	TGCAGCGTTGAGGGGACGAATTCATCTGGGGCCAACGTCCTGACTTTC
few	TRBV28	TRBJ2-7	.	CASSPPPQGGLYEQYF	TGTGCCAGCAGTCCCCCACCGCAGGGGGGCCTCTACGAGCAGTACTTC
once	TRBV7-9	TRBJ2-1	.	CASTPGLNEQFF	TGTGCCAGCACGCCAGGACTGAATGAGCAGTTCTTC
few	TRBV19	TRBJ2-2	TRBD2	CASSKAGGSTGELFF	TGTGCCAGTAGTAAGGCGGGAGGTAGTACCGGGGAGCTGTTTTTT
few	TRBV5-1	TRBJ1-1	.	CASSWGTSPEAFF	TGCGCCAGCAGCTGGGGGACCTCCCCCGAAGCTTTCTTT
.	TRBV6-5	TRBJ1-2	TRBD1	CASSYAGTENGYTF	TGTGCCAGCAGTTACGCCGGGACAGAGAATGGCTACACCTTC
many	TRBV28	TRBJ1-4	TRBD1	CASRITGQRNEKLFF	TGTGCCAGCAGGATTACGGGACAGCGTAATGAAAAACTGTTTTTT
few	TRBV4-3	TRBJ1-1	.	CASSQDRPAGNAEAFF	TGCGCCAGCAGCCAAGACCGGCCAGCCGGGAACGCTGAAGCTTTCTTT
.	TRBV4-3	TRBJ1-2	.	CASSLVEGGDLYGYAF	TGCGCCAGCAGCTTAGTAGAGGGAGGAGACCTTTATGGCTACGCCTTC
.	TRBV2	TRBJ2-2	.	CASSEAGGTGELFF	TGTGCCAGCAGTGAAGCGGGGGGCACCGGGGAGCTGTTTTTT
many	TRBV20-1	TRBJ1-1	.	CSATSTLEAFF	TGCAGTGCTACCTCTACCCTCGAAGCTTTCTTT
few	TRBV20-1	TRBJ1-1	.	CSARHFIMNTEAFF	TGCAGTGCTAGACATTTCATTATGAACACTGAAGCTTTCTTT
many	TRBV5-4	TRBJ2-5	.	CASSFSGQETQYF	TGTGCCAGCAGCTTTTCAGGGCAAGAGACCCAGTACTTC
many	TRBV6-2/TRBV6-3	TRBJ1-1	.	CASRQTKPGTEAFF	TGTGCCAGCAGACAAACAAAACCCGGTACTGAAGCTTTCTTT
many	TRBV27	TRBJ2-1	.	CASSFRDLDNEQFF	TGTGCCAGCAGCTTCCGGGACCTAGACAATGAGCAGTTCTTC
.	TRBV7-2	TRBJ2-2	.	CASSLALFTGELFF	TGTGCCAGCAGCTTAGCGCTATTCACCGGGGAGCTGTTTTTT
few	TRBV19	TRBJ2-1	TRBD1	CASCSEGACASYEQFF	TGTGCCAGTTGCAGTGAGGGGGCTTGTGCCTCCTATGAGCAGTTCTTC
.	TRBV5-1	TRBJ2-2	.	CASSFVRNTGELFF	TGCGCCAGCAGCTTCGTCAGGAACACCGGGGAGCTGTTTTTT
many	TRBV25-1	TRBJ2-7	.	CASSGGNEQYF	TGTGCCAGCAGTGGGGGTAACGAGCAGTACTTC
few	TRBV19	TRBJ1-4	TRBD1	CASSIRYGTAFNEKLFF	TGTGCCAGTAGTATCCGGTATGGGACAGCATTTAATGAAAAACTGTTTTTT
few	TRBV9	TRBJ2-3	.	CASSVGPDKSSTDTQYF	TGTGCCAGCAGCGTAGGACCGGACAAATCTAGCACAGATACGCAGTATTTT
few	TRBV7-6	TRBJ2-3	TRBD1	CASSPSRGDTQYF	TGTGCCAGCAGCCCCTCCAGGGGGGATACGCAGTATTTT
many	TRBV7-6	TRBJ2-1	TRBD1	CASSPERDSYNEQFF	TGTGCCAGCAGCCCAGAGAGGGACAGCTACAATGAGCAGTTCTTC
many	TRBV4-1	TRBJ1-4	.	CASSQVFSGAWEKLFF	TGCGCCAGCAGCCAAGTATTCTCAGGGGCCTGGGAAAAACTGTTTTTT
few	TRBV7-2	TRBJ2-1	.	CASSPWTNNEQFF	TGTGCCAGCAGCCCCTGGACTAACAATGAGCAGTTCTTC
many	TRBV20-1	TRBJ1-5	.	CSARDIRESSNQPQHF	TGCAGTGCTAGAGATATCCGAGAAAGTAGCAATCAGCCCCAGCATTTT
.	TRBV27	TRBJ1-3	.	CASSFGGTGNTKYF	TGTGCCAGCAGTTTTGGCGGTACTGGAAACACCAAATATTTT
many	TRBV27	TRBJ2-7	.	CASGSRGQSEQYF	TGTGCCAGCGGGTCTCGGGGGCAGAGCGAGCAGTACTTC
many	TRBV7-9	TRBJ2-6	TRBD1	CASRMGQGPSRIDGANVLTF	TGTGCCAGCAGGATGGGACAGGGACCTTCTAGGATTGACGGGGCCAACGTCCTGACTTTC
.	TRBV2	TRBJ2-7	.	CATSASTYEQYF	TGTGCCACCTCGGCATCCACCTACGAGCAGTACTTC
few	TRBV20-1	TRBJ2-7	TRBD1	CSARFEGGQGLYEQYF	TGCAGTGCTAGATTCGAGGGGGGACAGGGATTGTACGAGCAGTACTTC
.	TRBV30	TRBJ2-7	.	CAWTGFGQGAYEQHF	.
many	TRBV29-1	TRBJ2-2	TRBD2	CSVAPGLAGGTGELFF	TGCAGCGTTGCTCCGGGACTAGCGGGAGGTACCGGGGAGCTGTTTTTT
few	TRBV29-1	TRBJ1-2	TRBD1	CSVDGGQPNDGYTF	TGCAGCGTTGATGGGGGACAGCCTAATGATGGCTACACCTTC